The 5 T cell receptor beta chains reported below all come from one sample, sequenced in a study of tumor-infiltrating lymphocytes in primary liver carcinoma (dated by TCRdb to the late 2010s). Blood RNA was extracted from unsorted whole blood using TRIzol reagent, and germline DNA was obtained with the DNeasy Blood & Tissue kit. Sequencing was carried out with an Illumina HiSeq 2500. TCRbeta-specific cDNA was reverse-transcribed from around 0.45 ug total RNA using a constant-region primer and ProtoScript II reverse transcriptase. Construction of the TCRbeta libraries relied on three nested rounds of multiplex PCR, following a slightly modified ARM-PCR procedure. Multiplex TRBV1-TRBV30 forward primers and a Cbeta reverse primer were used in the first two PCR rounds, each of which was run for approximately 9 cycles. In TCRdb, the public reads were trimmed at Q25 with fastp and aligned with MiXCR, with productive beta chains retained. Rows are combined by CDR3 protein, so each entry shows the most common genes and DNA. The sample yields approximately 310,000 distinct CDR3 sequences; 50% to 70% were counted once. 9% to 10% of the sample lies in the top ten.

Sequenced: peripheral blood. The receptors stem from a man aged 40-55 years with primary liver carcinoma and hepatitis B virus infection.

At least ten counts were recorded for this clonotype. The chain has TRBV4-1 and TRBJ2-5, with D perhaps matching TRBD1 or TRBD2 (5 bases each). This CDR3 is built from 17 residues. Germline assignment: CDR1 MGHRA and CDR2 YSYEKL. The V end was cut by 0 bases, the J end by 0 bases, with 14 bases between. The CDR3 DNA reads as TGCGCCAGCAGCCAAGACGGGACGGAGACTTACCAAGAGACCCAGTACTTC. As protein: CASSQDGTETYQETQYF.

For this clonotype: Just one base apart from a much larger clone, this may be a read error. The CDR3 sequence is CASGDRSNQPQHF. CDR3 DNA: TGTGCCAGCGGTGACAGAAGCAATCAGCCCCAGCATTTT. The J gene is TRBJ1-5, the V gene TRBV6-5; D might be TRBD1 (5 bases). CDR3 size: 13 residues. Trimming pared 8 bases from V and 1 base from J, leaving 9 bases between. Germline V lookup: CDR1 MNHEY, CDR2 SVGAGI.

V usage is TRBV4-3 and J usage is TRBJ2-5, with D tentatively TRBD2 (6 bases). CDR3 length: 14 amino acids. CDR1 and CDR2 from the germline V gene are LGHNA and YSLEER. V was clipped by 2 bases and J by 5 bases, with 12 bases between them. DNA for the CDR3: TGCGCCAGCAGCCAAACGATTAGCGGCGAGACCCAGTACTTC. It encodes CASSQTISGETQYF.

A note on this clonotype: A much larger clone is a single base away; this may be a read error. This sequence joins TRBV6-2 or TRBV6-3 and TRBJ2-1, with 7 bases aligning to TRBD2. CDR3 size: 16 residues. Germline lookup yields CDR1 MNHEY and CDR2 SVGEGT. The CDR3 loop reads CAGRGLVPSSYNEQFF. CDR3 bases: TGTGCCGGCAGAGGACTAGTCCCAAGCTCCTACAATGAGCAGTTCTTC.

There are a few counts of this clonotype. This chain uses TRBV6-1 with TRBJ1-1; D may be TRBD1 (5 bases). Germline V lookup: CDR1 MNHNS, CDR2 SASEGT. The CDR3 covers 14 residues. V was cut by 0 bases and J by 1 base, with 6 bases left in between. The CDR3 sequence: CASSEADTNTEAFF. The CDR3 coding sequence is TGTGCCAGCAGTGAAGCGGACACGAACACTGAAGCTTTCTTT.